This TCR beta chain stems from a study of T cell responses to AZD1222 COVID-19 vaccine. Study observations and caveats: Nearly half of the spike-specific TCRs reportedly recognize variant regions that carry no mutations. The study sampled repertoires only after the peak T cell response. Among AZD1222 vaccinees, only five or six were seropositive at baseline. White British people made up most donors, females outnumbered males, and clonal diversity was possibly underestimated.

Details on this clone: The antigen remains unidentified.

Profiling relied on immunoSEQ multiplex PCR, and the TCRdb table lists in-frame clones only, not all of them. The repertoire holds approximately 170,000 clones, 87% seen once, with roughly 0.98% in the top ten. The length of the CDR3 is 13 residues. Germline V gene lookup returns CDR1 KGHSH and CDR2 LQKENI. The V end was cut by 4 bases, the J end by 5 bases, with 11 bases between. The gene calls are TRBV18 and TRBJ1-1; D is ambiguous. The source was peripheral blood, collected 28 days after the second AZD1222 dose. The sequence came from an adult who received the AZD1222 COVID-19 vaccine. CDR3 sequence reads: CASSRMEETEAFF. CDR3 nucleotide sequence: TGTGCCAGCTCACGAATGGAGGAAACTGAAGCTTTCTTT.